The rows below give T cell receptor beta chains drawn from one sample of a study of T cell responses to AZD1222 COVID-19 vaccine. Measured with immunoSEQ multiplex PCR; TCRdb has only the in-frame clones, and not every one. The sample has 25,000 to 35,000 clones; 75% to 90% are singletons. The material was peripheral blood, obtained on day 0 of AZD1222 vaccination. These receptors all stem from an adult in good health. The CDR3 runs from the conserved cysteine through the conserved F or W. Each record gives: V gene, D gene, clone size, J gene, CDR3 protein, CDR3 DNA. A D gene is named only where the DNA matches it firmly. Size values are once, few and many counts, or a class for expanded clones, and some rows have none.

v_gene: TRBV11-2; d_gene: TRBD1; abundance: .; j_gene: TRBJ2-7; CDR3aa: CASSLESQGIYEQYF; CDR3nt: TGTGCCAGCAGCTTAGAATCACAGGGGATCTACGAGCAGTACTTC
v_gene: TRBV18; d_gene: .; abundance: .; j_gene: TRBJ1-1; CDR3aa: CASSPIDSEAFF; CDR3nt: TGTGCCAGCTCACCAATAGACTCTGAAGCTTTCTTT
v_gene: TRBV18; d_gene: TRBD2; abundance: .; j_gene: TRBJ2-3; CDR3aa: CASSAPSGSTDTQYF; CDR3nt: TGTGCCAGCTCAGCTCCTAGCGGGAGCACAGATACGCAGTATTTT
v_gene: TRBV4-1; d_gene: TRBD1; abundance: .; j_gene: TRBJ2-7; CDR3aa: CASSHWDRGYEQYF; CDR3nt: TGCGCCAGCAGCCATTGGGACAGGGGCTACGAGCAGTACTTC
v_gene: TRBV9; d_gene: .; abundance: .; j_gene: TRBJ2-7; CDR3aa: CASSAEQGPYEQYF; CDR3nt: TGTGCCAGCAGCGCAGAACAGGGACCCTACGAGCAGTACTTC
v_gene: TRBV7-2; d_gene: .; abundance: .; j_gene: TRBJ1-1; CDR3aa: CASSVIQGTEAFF; CDR3nt: TGTGCCAGCAGCGTTATACAGGGCACTGAAGCTTTCTTT
v_gene: TRBV6-1; d_gene: TRBD1; abundance: .; j_gene: TRBJ1-1; CDR3aa: CASSEEDGQGNTEAFF; CDR3nt: TGTGCCAGCAGTGAAGAAGATGGACAGGGGAACACTGAAGCTTTCTTT
v_gene: TRBV6-1; d_gene: .; abundance: .; j_gene: TRBJ2-5; CDR3aa: CASSEGRGDQETQYF; CDR3nt: TGTGCCAGCAGTGAAGGTCGTGGGGATCAAGAGACCCAGTACTTC
v_gene: TRBV7-3; d_gene: .; abundance: .; j_gene: TRBJ1-6; CDR3aa: CASSQTGGNSPLHF; CDR3nt: TGTGCCAGCAGCCAAACCGGGGGAAATTCACCCCTCCACTTT
v_gene: TRBV2; d_gene: TRBD1; abundance: .; j_gene: TRBJ2-5; CDR3aa: CASMGQGLETQYF; CDR3nt: TGTGCCAGCATGGGACAGGGGCTAGAGACCCAGTACTTC
v_gene: TRBV28; d_gene: .; abundance: few; j_gene: TRBJ2-7; CDR3aa: CASRPSLRGGFYYEQYF; CDR3nt: TGTGCCAGCAGACCTAGCCTTAGGGGGGGATTTTACTACGAGCAGTACTTC
v_gene: TRBV7-8; d_gene: .; abundance: .; j_gene: TRBJ2-7; CDR3aa: CASSPEPYEQYF; CDR3nt: TGTGCCAGCAGCCCGGAGCCGTACGAGCAGTACTTC
v_gene: TRBV10-3; d_gene: .; abundance: .; j_gene: TRBJ1-2; CDR3aa: CATLQGPNGYTF; CDR3nt: TGTGCCACCCTCCAGGGGCCCAATGGCTACACCTTC
v_gene: TRBV2; d_gene: .; abundance: .; j_gene: TRBJ2-1; CDR3aa: CASSRDINEQFF; CDR3nt: TGTGCCAGCAGTCGGGACATTAATGAGCAGTTCTTC
v_gene: TRBV6-1; d_gene: .; abundance: .; j_gene: TRBJ1-4; CDR3aa: CASSEALPGTNEKLFF; CDR3nt: TGTGCCAGCAGTGAAGCGCTTCCGGGAACTAATGAAAAACTGTTTTTT
v_gene: TRBV6-1; d_gene: TRBD1; abundance: .; j_gene: TRBJ2-1; CDR3aa: CASSEGQGRYNNEQFF; CDR3nt: TGTGCCAGCAGTGAAGGACAGGGACGATATAACAATGAGCAGTTCTTC
v_gene: TRBV19; d_gene: .; abundance: .; j_gene: TRBJ2-1; CDR3aa: CASSIVETLYNEQFF; CDR3nt: TGTGCCAGTAGTATAGTAGAGACCCTATACAATGAGCAGTTCTTC
v_gene: TRBV30; d_gene: TRBD1; abundance: .; j_gene: TRBJ1-1; CDR3aa: CAWKTGGARMNTEAFF; CDR3nt: TGTGCCTGGAAGACAGGGGGAGCAAGGATGAACACTGAAGCTTTCTTT
v_gene: TRBV5-1; d_gene: TRBD1; abundance: .; j_gene: TRBJ1-4; CDR3aa: CASSLVGGQLNEKLFF; CDR3nt: TGCGCCAGCAGCTTGGTTGGGGGACAGCTTAATGAAAAACTGTTTTTT
v_gene: TRBV2; d_gene: .; abundance: .; j_gene: TRBJ2-7; CDR3aa: CASRDDSYEQYF; CDR3nt: TGTGCCAGCCGGGACGACTCCTACGAGCAGTACTTC
v_gene: TRBV28; d_gene: TRBD1; abundance: once; j_gene: TRBJ1-2; CDR3aa: CASRRSPGQNYGYTF; CDR3nt: TGTGCCAGCAGACGTTCGCCGGGACAGAACTATGGCTACACCTTC
v_gene: TRBV6-5; d_gene: TRBD1; abundance: .; j_gene: TRBJ1-5; CDR3aa: CASDRDSNQPQHF; CDR3nt: TGTGCCAGCGACAGGGATAGCAATCAGCCCCAGCATTTT